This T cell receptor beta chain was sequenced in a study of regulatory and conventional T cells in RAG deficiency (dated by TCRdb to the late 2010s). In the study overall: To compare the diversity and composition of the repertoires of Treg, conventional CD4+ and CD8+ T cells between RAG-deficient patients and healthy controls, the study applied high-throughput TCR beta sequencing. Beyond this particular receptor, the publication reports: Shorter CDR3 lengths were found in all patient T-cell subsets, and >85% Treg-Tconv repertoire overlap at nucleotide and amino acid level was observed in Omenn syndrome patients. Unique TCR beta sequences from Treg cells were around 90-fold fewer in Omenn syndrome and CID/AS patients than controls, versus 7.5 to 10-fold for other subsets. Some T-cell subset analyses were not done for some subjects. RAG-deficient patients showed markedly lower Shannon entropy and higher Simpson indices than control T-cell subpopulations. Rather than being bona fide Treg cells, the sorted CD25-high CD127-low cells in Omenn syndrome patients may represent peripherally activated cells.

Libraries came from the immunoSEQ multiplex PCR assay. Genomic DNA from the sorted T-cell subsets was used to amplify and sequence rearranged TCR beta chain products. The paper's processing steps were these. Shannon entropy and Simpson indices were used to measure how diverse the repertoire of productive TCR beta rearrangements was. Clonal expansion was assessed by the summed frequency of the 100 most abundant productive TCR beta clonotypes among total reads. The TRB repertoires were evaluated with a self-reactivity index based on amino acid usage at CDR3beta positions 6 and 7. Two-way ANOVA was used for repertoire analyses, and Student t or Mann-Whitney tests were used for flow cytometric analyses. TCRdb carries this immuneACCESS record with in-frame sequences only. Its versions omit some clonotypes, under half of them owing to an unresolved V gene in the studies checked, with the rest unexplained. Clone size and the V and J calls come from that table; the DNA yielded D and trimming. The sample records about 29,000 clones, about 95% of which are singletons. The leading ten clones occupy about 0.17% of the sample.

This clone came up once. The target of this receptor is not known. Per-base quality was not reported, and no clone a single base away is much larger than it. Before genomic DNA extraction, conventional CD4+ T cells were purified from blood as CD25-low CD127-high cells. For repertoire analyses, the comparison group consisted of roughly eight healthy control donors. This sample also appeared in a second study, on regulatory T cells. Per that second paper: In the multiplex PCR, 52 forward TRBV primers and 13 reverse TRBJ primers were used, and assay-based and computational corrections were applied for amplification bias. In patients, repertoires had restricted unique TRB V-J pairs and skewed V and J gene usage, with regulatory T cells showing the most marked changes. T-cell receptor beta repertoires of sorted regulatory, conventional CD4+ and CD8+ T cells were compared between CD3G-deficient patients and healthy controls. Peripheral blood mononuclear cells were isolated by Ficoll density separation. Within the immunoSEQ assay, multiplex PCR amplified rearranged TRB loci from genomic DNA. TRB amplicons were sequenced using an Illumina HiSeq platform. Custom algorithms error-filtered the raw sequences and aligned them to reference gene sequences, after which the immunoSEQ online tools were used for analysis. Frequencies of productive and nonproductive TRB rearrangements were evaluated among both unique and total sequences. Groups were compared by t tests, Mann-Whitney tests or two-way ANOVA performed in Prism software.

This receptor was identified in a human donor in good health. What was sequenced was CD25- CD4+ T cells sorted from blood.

The CDR3 in this case is CASSSQGWDGYTF. The nucleotide sequence reads as follows: TGTGCCAGCAGCTCACAGGGGTGGGATGGCTACACCTTC. Recombination connected TRBV7-9 to TRBJ1-2; 7 junctional bases match TRBD1. In the germline V gene (reference sequence), CDR1 corresponds to SEHNR and CDR2 to FQNEAQ. For this chain, trimming is 4 bases at the V end and 6 bases at the J end, and the number of junction bases without a gene match is 5. Counted from cysteine to phenylalanine, this CDR3 has 13 amino acids. Only the CDR3 portion is preserved as DNA: 39 bases, with reading frame beginning at the first base.